These 14 T cell receptor beta chains originate from one sample sequenced in a study of PD-L1 blockade in urothelial cancer. The table came from immunoSEQ multiplex PCR; TCRdb's copy has only in-frame clones and leaves some out. The table includes about 83,000 clones, around 90% detected once. The sample here was PBMCs, taken around atezolizumab (anti-PD-L1) treatment. Receptor source: a woman in her 70s with urothelial cancer.

This chain connects TRBV19 to TRBJ1-1; the match to TRBD1 covers 10 bases. V lost 4 bases and J lost 2; bases outside the gene matches: 7. The CDR3 has 16 residues. CDR1 and CDR2 from the germline V gene are LNHDA and SQIVND (reference sequence). The CDR3 here is CASSTRRDRGNTEAFF. As DNA, the CDR3 is TGTGCCAGTAGTACCCGACGGGACAGGGGTAACACTGAAGCTTTCTTT.

This clone has a single count. This chain links TRBV9 with TRBJ2-1; 11 bases are a match to TRBD2. The CDR3 has 17 amino acids. V lost 0 bases, J lost 5 bases, and 7 bases stayed unmatched. Looked up from germline, CDR1 is SGDLS and CDR2 is YYNGEE. DNA of the CDR3: TGTGCCAGCAGCGTAGAGTCGGGACTAGCGGTTAACAATGAGCAGTTCTTC. Protein sequence: CASSVESGLAVNNEQFF.

The chain combines TRBV18 with TRBJ2-2; 7 nucleotides align to TRBD2. The CDR3 length is 18 residues. V was clipped by 0 bases and J by 0 bases; unmatched bases: 7. Germline V gene sequence: CDR1 KGHSH, CDR2 LQKENI. Written as DNA, the CDR3 is TGTGCCAGCTCACCACCGGGAGGGTACGGGGCGAACACCGGGGAGCTGTTTTTT. Protein sequence: CASSPPGGYGANTGELFF.

The chain has TRBV9 and TRBJ1-3, with 8 bases that match TRBD1. Trimming at V came to 8 bases and at J to 4 bases, leaving 5 bases not matched to a gene. This CDR3 has 13 residues. Germline-derived CDR1 and CDR2 are SGDLS and YYNGEE. The CDR3 here is CASGQGEGNTIYF. The CDR3, as DNA: TGTGCCAGTGGACAGGGAGAGGGAAACACCATATATTTT. Full variable domain (remainder filled in from reference TRBV9 and TRBJ1-3): DSGVTQTPKHLITATGQRVTLRCSPRSGDLSVYWYQQSLDQGLQFLIQYYNGEERAKGNILERFSAQQFPDLHSELNLSSLELGDSALYFCASGQGEGNTIYFGEGSWLTVV.

V usage is TRBV5-1 and J usage is TRBJ2-1; 9 bases align to TRBD2. The trim removed 0 bases at V and 8 bases at J, leaving 9 bases unmatched. This CDR3 is 16 amino acids long. Per germline, CDR1 SGHRS and CDR2 YFSETQ. In nucleotides, the CDR3 is TGCGCCAGCAGCTTGGGAGGGGCTAGCGGGATTGATGAGCAGTTCTTC. Translation: CASSLGGASGIDEQFF.

J is TRBJ2-1 and V is TRBV30; D is possibly TRBD2 (5 bases). The CDR3 is 15 amino acids. The germline CDR1 and CDR2 sequences are GTSNPN and SVGIG (reference sequence). V was pared by 3 bases and J by 2 bases, with 14 bases between. CDR3 nucleotides: TGTGCCTGGAGCAATGGAGGCCCGGCCTACAATGAGCAGTTCTTC. Translation: CAWSNGGPAYNEQFF.

This clone was picked up one time. The chain links TRBV21-1 to TRBJ1-1; TRBD1 was called by the table and not checked on the DNA. TRBV21-1 is a pseudogene segment. The CDR3 contains 15 residues. The CDR3 nucleotides read TGTGCCAGCATCCCAGACAGGACGTGGAACACTGAAGCTTTCTTT. It codes for CASIPDRTWNTEAFF.

This rearrangement joins TRBV28 to TRBJ1-4, with D perhaps matching TRBD1 (6 bases). CDR3 length: 15 residues. Between the trimmed V and J ends, which lost 8 bases and 8 bases, there was a span of 21 bases. Germline-derived CDR1 and CDR2 are MDHEN and SYDVKM. CDR3 sequence: CASLAPRDTEEKLFF. In DNA form, the CDR3 reads TGTGCCAGCCTAGCCCCCCGGGACACAGAGGAAAAACTGTTTTTT.

Only a few counts were recorded for this clone. The chain has TRBV15 and TRBJ1-2; D is uncertain. This CDR3 region has 15 residues. CDR1 and CDR2 from the germline V gene are LNHNV and YYDKDF (reference sequence). V lost 0 bases and J 6 bases, leaving 14 bases between the germline ends. The CDR3 spells CATSRDWAFTDGYTF. In DNA form, the CDR3 reads TGTGCCACCAGCAGAGATTGGGCGTTCACGGATGGCTACACCTTC.

The chain employs TRBV7-9 and TRBJ1-3; weak D call: TRBD1 (5 bases). The V and J ends lost 7 bases and 8 bases respectively, with 15 bases between them. Looked up from germline, CDR1 is SEHNR and CDR2 is FQNEAQ (reference sequence). The length of the CDR3 is 13 residues. The CDR3 loop reads CASIDLGGDTIYF. CDR3 in DNA: TGTGCCAGCATCGATTTGGGGGGTGACACCATATATTTT.

The rearrangement joins TRBV5-4 to TRBJ2-5; 7 nucleotides agree with TRBD1. Trimming cost V 4 bases and J 2 bases; bases outside gene matches: 11. The germline V gene encodes CDR1 SGHNT and CDR2 YYREEE (reference sequence). The CDR3 is 16 residues long. The CDR3 DNA reads as TGTGCCAGCAGCGTGCGGTTGGGGACAGAGCAAGAGACCCAGTACTTC. Residues: CASSVRLGTEQETQYF.

The genes are TRBV27 and TRBJ2-3, with TRBD2 identical over 16 bases. Trimming at V came to 3 bases and at J to 3 bases, leaving 6 bases not matched to a gene. This CDR3 spans 18 amino acids. CDR1 MNHEY and CDR2 SMNVEV come from the germline V gene (reference sequence). CDR3 sequence reads: CASSLGLAGGPVTDTQYF. In DNA form, the CDR3 reads TGTGCCAGCAGTTTGGGACTAGCGGGAGGGCCGGTAACAGATACGCAGTATTTT.

This chain connects TRBV18 to TRBJ2-3; 8 nucleotides agree with TRBD2. With 1 base clipped from V and 1 base from J, the junction kept 4 bases outside the gene matches. The CDR3 covers 16 residues. Germline V lookup: CDR1 KGHSH, CDR2 LQKENI. CDR3 nucleotides: TGTGCCAGCTCACCACGAGGGACTAGTCGCACAGATACGCAGTATTTT. Residues: CASSPRGTSRTDTQYF.

This rearrangement joins TRBV9 to TRBJ2-2; 9 bases match TRBD2. The CDR3 has 16 residues. Germline CDR1 and CDR2: SGDLS and YYNGEE. V lost 0 bases, J lost 5 bases, and 5 bases stayed unmatched. CDR3 sequence reads: CASSVGLAGITGELFF. CDR3 bases: TGTGCCAGCAGCGTAGGTCTAGCGGGGATAACCGGGGAGCTGTTTTTT.